This passage covers 6 T cell receptor beta chains from one sample sequenced in a study of T cell clonality in common variable immunodeficiency. Assay: immunoSEQ multiplex PCR; the TCRdb copy retains only in-frame clones and omits some. The sample gives 50,000 to 60,000 clones, none seen only once, and the top ten clones hold roughly 0.83%. Specimen: peripheral blood mononuclear cells. All receptors derive from a person aged 18 to 70 in good health.

The CDR3 bases that were read are TGCAGCCAGGGGGATGGAGGGGGCGAGCATACG. Translating gives CSQGDGGGEHT. The full CDR3 sequence reads CSQGDGGGEHTQYF. The V gene is TRBV20-1, the J gene TRBJ2-3; possible D gene TRBD1, 7 bases. The read ends 3 residues before the CDR3 terminus; that terminus is restored from the germline J gene. The germline gives CDR1 DFQATT, CDR2 SNEGSKA (reference sequence). The CDR3 is 14 amino acids.

This clone was detected ten times or more. The read comes to an end 3 residues before the CDR3 does, leaving the germline J gene to fill in the end. The chain joins TRBV20-1 to TRBJ2-1; D remains ambiguous. Trimming shortened V by 0 bases and J by 3 bases, and 9 bases separated the two germline ends. This CDR3 has 14 amino acids. Germline CDR1 and CDR2: DFQATT and SNEGSKA (reference sequence). CDR3 in amino acids: CSARDEADYNEQFF. CDR3 DNA, as far as it was read: TGCAGTGCTAGAGATGAGGCTGACTACAATGAG.

This clone occurred many times. The sequenced fragment ends 3 residues before the CDR3 boundary, so the rest is inferred from the germline J gene. The chain recombines TRBV12-3 or TRBV12-4 with TRBJ2-1; TRBD2 might be the D (6 bases). The CDR3 is 16 amino acids. Trimming removed 3 bases at V and 0 bases at J, with 12 bases between. The DNA read from the CDR3 is TGTGCCAGCAGTTTTCGAGCGGGTAGCTCCTACAATGAG. This translates into CASSFRAGSSYNE. The full-length CDR3 reads as CASSFRAGSSYNEQFF.

This clone was counted many times. The read terminates 3 residues ahead of where the CDR3 ends, so the germline J gene completes it. The chain joins TRBV19 to TRBJ2-6; D might be TRBD1 (6 bases). Germline V lookup: CDR1 LNHDA, CDR2 SQIVND (reference sequence). This CDR3 comprises 15 residues. V was trimmed by 5 bases and J by 4 bases, leaving 12 bases between them. The covered CDR3 bases are TGTGCCAGTAGTGACACAGGGACAGGGGCCAACGTC. This gives the protein CASSDTGTGANV. The CDR3 as a whole reads CASSDTGTGANVLTF.

This clone was observed many times. CDR3 DNA, as far as it was read: TGTGCCAGCAGTACCCTCGGGGGAGGC. Its protein is CASSTLGGG. The whole CDR3 region reads CASSTLGGGYTF. The chain carries TRBV6-2 or TRBV6-3 and TRBJ1-2, with D possibly matching TRBD1 (5 bases). The read ends 3 residues shy of where the CDR3 ends; the end is completed using the germline J gene. This CDR3 has 12 residues. Germline V gene lookup returns CDR1 MNHEY and CDR2 SVGEGT.

A note on this clone: The read halts 3 residues ahead of the CDR3 end, with the missing end drawn from the germline J gene. This sequence joins TRBV7-9 and TRBJ1-1, with D perhaps TRBD1 (5 bases). Germline V gene lookup returns CDR1 SEHNR and CDR2 FQNEAQ (reference sequence). V lost 4 bases to trimming and J lost 1 base, with 13 bases between them. The CDR3 runs 15 residues. CDR3 DNA, as far as it was read: TGTGCCAGCAGCTGGGGGGTGAACACGAACACTGAA. Translated: CASSWGVNTNTE. The complete CDR3 protein is CASSWGVNTNTEAFF.